One and the same sample provided the 27 T cell receptor beta chains below, sequenced in a study of blood T cell repertoires in COVID-19. This table comes from immunoSEQ multiplex PCR, and its TCRdb copy is limited to in-frame clones, with some not included. The table lists 350,000 to 400,000 clones, roughly 90% of them singletons, with around 3% in the top ten. The sample was peripheral blood. These receptors all stem from a woman aged 25 to 45 with COVID-19, enrolled during active disease.

The chain is built from TRBV7-9 and TRBJ2-3; 12 bases agree with TRBD2. The V gene end was trimmed by 1 base and the J gene end by 4 bases; junction bases not matched to a gene: 3. From germline, CDR1 is SEHNR and CDR2 FQNEAQ (reference sequence). CDR3 length: 16 amino acids. The CDR3 DNA sequence: TGTGCCAGCAGCTTAGGTTCTAGCGGGGGGGCAGATACGCAGTATTTT. As protein: CASSLGSSGGADTQYF. Supplemented by reference TRBV7-9 and TRBJ2-3, the full variable domain reads DTGVSQNPRHKITKRGQNVTFRCDPISEHNRLYWYRQTLGQGPEFLTYFQNEAQLEKSRLLSDRFSAERPKGSFSTLEIQRTEQGDSAMYLCASSLGSSGGADTQYFGPGTRLTVL.

The chain is built from TRBV12-3 or TRBV12-4 and TRBJ2-1; D unresolved. The CDR3 consists of 13 residues. With 5 bases removed from V and 6 bases from J, the gap between germline ends came to 11 bases. CDR3 in amino acids: CASSHKSPNEQFF. The DNA for the CDR3 is TGTGCCAGCAGTCACAAGTCCCCCAATGAGCAGTTCTTC.

The chain is built from TRBV11-3 and TRBJ2-4; 8 nucleotides align to TRBD2. V gave up 5 bases and J gave up 9 bases; unmatched junction bases: 18. In germline, CDR1 is SGHNT, CDR2 YENEEA. The CDR3 has 17 amino acids. The CDR3 nucleotides are TGTGCCAGCAGCCCCCGCATAGCGGGGAACGCCGGGAGCATTCAGTACTTC. Residues: CASSPRIAGNAGSIQYF.

The chain couples TRBV7-8 to TRBJ2-7; possible D gene TRBD1, 6 bases. The germline V and J ends were trimmed by 5 bases and 2 bases, with 16 bases remaining between them. The CDR3 contains 15 residues. CDR1 is SGHVS, CDR2 FQNEAQ, per germline. The CDR3 region has the DNA TGTGCCAGCAGCCTCCAGCAGGGGTTCACCTACGAGCAGTACTTC. Its protein is CASSLQQGFTYEQYF.

This clone was observed a handful of times. The V gene is TRBV2, the J gene TRBJ1-6; TRBD1 is a possible D gene (6 bases). The germline V and J ends were trimmed by 6 bases and 0 bases, with 9 bases remaining between them. CDR3 length equals 15 residues. Germline V lookup: CDR1 SNHLY, CDR2 FYNNEI. CDR3 loop: CASRGDTSYNSPLHF. The CDR3 DNA follows: TGTGCCAGCAGAGGGGACACCTCCTATAATTCACCCCTCCACTTT.

The gene calls are TRBV19 and TRBJ1-5, with 7 bases that match TRBD1. J was trimmed by 0 bases and V by 0 bases; bases with no gene match: 14. From germline, CDR1 is LNHDA and CDR2 SQIVND (reference sequence). The CDR3 spans 20 residues. The CDR3 DNA is TGTGCCAGTAGTATAGATCTCTGGACAGGTTCTCTTAATAGCAATCAGCCCCAGCATTTT. This translates into CASSIDLWTGSLNSNQPQHF.

The chain couples TRBV2 to TRBJ2-7; a weak D match, TRBD1 (6 bases). The CDR3 covers 14 residues. V lost 10 bases, J lost 3 bases, and 19 bases lay in between. From germline, CDR1 is SNHLY and CDR2 FYNNEI. CDR3 amino acids: CAMRGLFRFYEQYF. The CDR3 DNA reads as TGTGCCATGAGGGGGTTATTTCGGTTCTACGAGCAGTACTTC. Drawing the rest from reference TRBV2 and TRBJ2-7, the complete variable domain is EPEVTQTPSHQVTQMGQEVILRCVPISNHLYFYWYRQILGQKVEFLVSFYNNEISEKSEIFDDQFSVERPDGSNFTLKIRSTKLEDSAMYFCAMRGLFRFYEQYFGPGTRLTVT.

The chain uses TRBV27 and TRBJ1-6; 8 nucleotides agree with TRBD1. This CDR3 is 14 amino acids long. After removal of 8 bases from V and 11 bases from J, the junction contained 11 bases not matched to a gene. Germline V lookup: CDR1 MNHEY, CDR2 SMNVEV (reference sequence). In DNA form, the CDR3 reads TGTGCCAGCGGCCCAGGGGGCGGGTCGACACCCCTCCACTTT. Translated: CASGPGGGSTPLHF.

This clone was seen more than once but under ten times. The genes are TRBV19 and TRBJ1-1; D gene ambiguous. The CDR3 has 12 residues. Germline CDR1 LNHDA, CDR2 SQIVND (reference sequence). The V and J ends lost 5 bases and 5 bases respectively, with 9 bases between them. CDR3 protein: CASSGTGTEAFF. The CDR3 DNA is TGTGCCAGTAGTGGAACGGGTACTGAAGCTTTCTTT.

This clone was seen a single time. The V call is TRBV11-2, the J call TRBJ1-2; D is undetermined. Trimming left V 5 bases short and J 4 bases short, with 11 bases between. Germline V lookup: CDR1 SGHAT, CDR2 FQNNGV. There are 13 residues in the CDR3. The CDR3 protein is CASSPDKFYGYTF. DNA for the CDR3: TGTGCCAGCAGCCCTGACAAGTTCTATGGCTACACCTTC.

The chain uses TRBV18 and TRBJ2-1; D may be TRBD2 (7 bases). Germline values: CDR1 KGHSH, CDR2 LQKENI. The CDR3 is made up of 17 amino acids. Deletions cut 2 bases from V and 7 bases from J, with 21 bases between. The CDR3 spells CASSPFGLGGLENEQFF. DNA of the CDR3: TGTGCCAGCTCACCATTTGGCCTCGGGGGGCTCGAAAATGAGCAGTTCTTC.

The chain couples TRBV27 to TRBJ2-7, with 8 bases aligning to TRBD2. CDR3 length: 15 residues. V lost 5 bases, J lost 3 bases, and 9 bases stayed unmatched. CDR1 is MNHEY, CDR2 SMNVEV, per germline (reference sequence). The CDR3 loop is CASSPIAGTHYEQYF. The CDR3 coding sequence is TGTGCCAGCAGTCCTATAGCGGGGACCCACTACGAGCAGTACTTC.

Turning to this clone: Other nucleotide sequences in the sample specify the same CDR3. The CDR3 nucleotides are TGTGCCAGCAGCTCCACAGGGGGCTCCTACGAGCAGTACTTC. This encodes CASSSTGGSYEQYF. V is TRBV5-6 and J is TRBJ2-7; 8 bases are a match to TRBD1. V was pared by 3 bases and J by 0 bases, with 2 bases of the junction left unmatched. This CDR3 comprises 14 residues. Germline V gene sequence: CDR1 SGHDT, CDR2 YYEEEE.

The DNA for the CDR3 is TGTGCCAGCAGTGAACCCCGGGACAGGGGCCAGCCCCAGCATTTT. It specifies CASSEPRDRGQPQHF. V usage is TRBV6-4 and J usage is TRBJ1-5; 10 nucleotides agree with TRBD1. Germline V gene data show CDR1 as MRHNA and CDR2 as SNTAGT. The CDR3 runs 15 residues. V trimming: 3 bases; J trimming: 7 bases; junction bases outside the gene matches: 6.

The rearrangement links TRBV7-9 to TRBJ2-7, with 9 bases aligning to TRBD1. Germline assignment: CDR1 SEHNR and CDR2 FQNEAQ (reference sequence). Unmatched junction bases numbered 6, after V lost 7 bases and J lost 2 bases. This CDR3 is 14 amino acids long. This CDR3 is CASNKDRGAYEQYV. Written as DNA, the CDR3 is TGTGCCAGCAACAAAGACAGGGGGGCCTACGAGCAGTACGTC.

This sequence joins TRBV2 and TRBJ2-3; D gene uncertain. Germline V lookup: CDR1 SNHLY, CDR2 FYNNEI. Between the trimmed V and J ends, which lost 7 bases and 2 bases, there was a span of 4 bases. The CDR3 has 11 amino acids. CDR3 sequence reads: CASILTDTQYF. CDR3 bases: TGTGCCAGCATCCTCACAGATACGCAGTATTTT.

Regarding this clone: Other DNA sequences in this sample translate to the same CDR3. The chain employs TRBV5-8 and TRBJ1-5; D uncertain. Per the germline V gene, CDR1 is SGHTS and CDR2 is YDEGEE. The CDR3 runs 15 residues. The V end lost 0 bases, the J end lost 1 base, and 8 bases lay between the germline ends. The CDR3 region has the DNA TGTGCCAGCAGCTTGGGGCAGGCCAGCAATCAGCCCCAGCATTTT. Residues: CASSLGQASNQPQHF.

The chain uses TRBV27 and TRBJ2-7, with 9 bases identical to TRBD1. The CDR3 is made up of 13 amino acids. Trimming removed 5 bases from V and 6 bases from J; junction bases left unmatched: 5. CDR1 MNHEY and CDR2 SMNVEV come from the germline V gene (reference sequence). The CDR3 DNA is TGTGCCAGCAGTCTATTGACAGGGGGCGAGCAGTACGTC. Translation: CASSLLTGGEQYV.

The CDR3 coding sequence is TGTGCCAGCAGTCCGTCGGGACTAAGGAGGCAAGAGACCCAGTACTTC. This sequence encodes CASSPSGLRRQETQYF. J is TRBJ2-5 and V is TRBV6-6, with 7 bases aligning to TRBD2. From germline, CDR1 is MNHNY and CDR2 SVGAGI (reference sequence). The ends lost 5 bases at V and 2 bases at J; junction bases unmatched: 11. The CDR3 consists of 16 residues.

This clone was seen more than once but under ten times. This rearrangement joins TRBV5-1 to TRBJ2-5; 14 bases fit TRBD2. The V gene end was trimmed by 3 bases and the J gene end by 3 bases; junction bases not matched to a gene: 4. The germline CDR1 and CDR2 sequences are SGHRS and YFSETQ. The CDR3 has 16 amino acids. The CDR3 region is CASSSRGLAGEETQYF. The CDR3 nucleotides read TGCGCCAGCAGCTCGAGGGGACTAGCGGGAGAAGAGACCCAGTACTTC.

The chain uses TRBV10-2 and TRBJ1-2; 9 positions agree with TRBD1. The CDR3 totals 14 residues. CDR1 is WSHSY, CDR2 SAAADI, per germline. V shed 4 bases and J 6 bases; nucleotides not matched to a gene: 6. CDR3 sequence (DNA): TGCGCCAGCAGTGGCGTCACAGGGGGCAATGGCTACACCTTC. This codes for CASSGVTGGNGYTF.

This clone has at least ten counts. The genes are TRBV14 and TRBJ1-1; D remains ambiguous. This CDR3 spans 13 amino acids. Trimming stripped 3 bases from V and 10 bases from J, with 15 bases between. Germline loops: CDR1 SGHDN, CDR2 FVKESK. DNA of the CDR3: TGTGCCAGCAGCCAGACTACAAGGGCTGGAGCTTTCTTT. It is translated as CASSQTTRAGAFF.

The rearrangement joins TRBV9 to TRBJ2-3, with 9 bases fitting TRBD2. Germline V gene lookup returns CDR1 SGDLS and CDR2 YYNGEE. The trim removed 1 base at V and 2 bases at J, leaving 5 bases unmatched. The CDR3 loop spans 16 amino acids. In nucleotides, the CDR3 is TGTGCCAGCAGCGTATTTGCTAGCGGGATCACAGATACGCAGTATTTT. Amino acid sequence: CASSVFASGITDTQYF.

The V gene is TRBV11-2, the J gene TRBJ2-3; D perhaps matches TRBD2 (5 bases). This CDR3 comprises 13 residues. The germline CDR1 and CDR2 sequences are SGHAT and FQNNGV. V gave up 2 bases and J gave up 6 bases, with 9 bases separating them. CDR3 sequence (DNA): TGTGCCAGCAGCTTACCCAGGAGGGATACGCAGTATTTT. This encodes CASSLPRRDTQYF. Using reference TRBV11-2 and TRBJ2-3 for the parts outside the CDR3, the full variable domain is EAGVAQSPRYKIIEKRQSVAFWCNPISGHATLYWYQQILGQGPKLLIQFQNNGVVDDSQLPKDRFSAERLKGVDSTLKIQPAKLEDSAVYLCASSLPRRDTQYFGPGTRLTVL.

This clone has only a few counts. The chain is built from TRBV28 and TRBJ1-5; the D gene is possibly TRBD1 (5 bases). Trimming pared 2 bases from V and 3 bases from J, leaving 14 bases between. The CDR3 length is 16 residues. Germline-derived CDR1 and CDR2 are MDHEN and SYDVKM. The DNA for the CDR3 is TGTGCCAGCAGTTTAGCCCCAGTAGGGGCCAATCAGCCCCAGCATTTT. Translated: CASSLAPVGANQPQHF.

The gene calls are TRBV9 and TRBJ2-5; D possibly corresponds to TRBD1 (5 bases). CDR3 size: 14 residues. CDR1 and CDR2 from the germline V gene are SGDLS and YYNGEE. The V gene lost 0 bases and the J gene lost 4 bases, with 10 bases spanning the gap. As DNA, the CDR3 is TGTGCCAGCAGCGTAGGATCAGGGCCAGAGACCCAGTACTTC. Translation gives CASSVGSGPETQYF.

The chain employs TRBV19 and TRBJ2-1, with 7 bases that match TRBD1. The CDR3 extends over 18 amino acids. In germline, CDR1 is LNHDA, CDR2 SQIVND (reference sequence). Germline trimming cut 9 bases from V and 7 bases from J; bases unmatched to any gene: 24. This CDR3 is CASSPVGTVSGIMNEQFF. The DNA for the CDR3 is TGTGCCAGCTCCCCCGTCGGGACAGTTTCCGGAATAATGAATGAGCAGTTCTTC.